This TCR beta chain was sequenced in a study of shared clonotypes between healthy human individuals. Assay: immunoSEQ multiplex PCR; the TCRdb copy retains only in-frame clones and omits some. The table shows approximately 1,000,000 clones, with approximately 78% occurring only once. All of the donors resided in Nashville, Tennessee, and each was a Caucasian adult. The CDR3 has 12 residues. The germline V gene has CDR1 MDHEN and CDR2 SYDVKM. V was trimmed by 8 bases and J by 4 bases, leaving 12 bases between them. The TCR sequence derives from a man between 18 and 35 years old in good health. Some clones in this sample may be carry-over from other donors' samples. The sequencing input was memory CD4+ T cells from PBMCs. Subset meaning: CD45RA-negative fraction. J is TRBJ2-7 and V is TRBV28, with D perhaps given as TRBD1 or TRBD2 (5 bases each). This chain's CDR3 is CASLGEGYEQYF. In DNA form, the CDR3 reads TGTGCCAGCCTCGGAGAGGGGTACGAGCAGTACTTC.